The present entry profiles one TCR beta chain with its context. This record belongs to a study of blood T cell repertoires in COVID-19. Study-wide background: COVID-19 samples from acute and convalescent phases originated in the United States, Italy and Spain. T cells, B-cell-depleted T cells, or PBMCs provided the cDNA or gDNA that served as material.

In the source study's methods: Counts of nucleated cells, estimated from reference gene primer amplification, were obtained. TCRdb keeps only in-frame clones here, not all; method: immunoSEQ multiplex PCR. V and J calls and clone size are given by that table; D and trimming were obtained from the DNA. The profile shows about 360,000 clones, 88% of them singletons. The CDR3 runs 13 residues. Germline loops: CDR1 SEHNR, CDR2 FQNEAQ (reference sequence). Trimming removed 2 bases from V and 5 bases from J, with 9 bases in between. Cohort placement rested on clinical history that participants reported themselves.

The rearrangement joins TRBV7-9 to TRBJ2-5; no reliable D call. The clonotype was recovered from a woman between 35 and 50 years old with acute COVID-19. The sequencing input was PBMCs or T cells enriched from blood (not recorded which). DNA for the CDR3: TGTGCCAGCAGCTTATCCCCCGGGGAGACCCAGTACTTC. It specifies CASSLSPGETQYF.